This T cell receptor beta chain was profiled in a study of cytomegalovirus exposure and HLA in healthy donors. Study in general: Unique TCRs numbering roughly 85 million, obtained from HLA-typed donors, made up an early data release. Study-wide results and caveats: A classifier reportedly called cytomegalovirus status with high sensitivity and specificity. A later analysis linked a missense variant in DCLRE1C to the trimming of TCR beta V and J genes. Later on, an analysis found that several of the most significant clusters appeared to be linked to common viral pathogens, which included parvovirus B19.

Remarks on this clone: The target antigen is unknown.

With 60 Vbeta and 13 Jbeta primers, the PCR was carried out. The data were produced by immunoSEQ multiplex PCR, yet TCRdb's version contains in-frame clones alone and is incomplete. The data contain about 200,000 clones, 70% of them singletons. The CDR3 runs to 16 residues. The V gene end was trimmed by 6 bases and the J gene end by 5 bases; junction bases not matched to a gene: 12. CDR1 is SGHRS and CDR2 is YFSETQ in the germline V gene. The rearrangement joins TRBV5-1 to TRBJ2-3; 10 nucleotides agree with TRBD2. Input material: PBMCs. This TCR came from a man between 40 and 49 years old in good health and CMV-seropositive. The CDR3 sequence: CASTPLSGGAIDTQYF. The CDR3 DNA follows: TGCGCCAGCACCCCTCTAAGCGGGGGGGCCATAGATACGCAGTATTTT. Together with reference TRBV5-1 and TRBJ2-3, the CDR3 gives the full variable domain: KAGVTQTPRYLIKTRGQQVTLSCSPISGHRSVSWYQQTPGQGLQFLFEYFSETQRNKGNFPGRFSGRQFSNSRSEMNVSTLELGDSALYLCASTPLSGGAIDTQYFGPGTRLTVL.